This T cell receptor beta chain was sequenced in a study of shared clonotypes between healthy human individuals. Clones were sequenced by immunoSEQ multiplex PCR, and TCRdb holds only the in-frame ones, with some missing. The sample shows some 2,000,000 clones, 90% to 97% of them seen only once. CDR1 and CDR2 (germline): SGHTA, FQGTGA. The CDR3 runs 15 residues. The junction had 5 bases not matched to a gene; V was cut back by 2 bases and J by 4 bases. The V call is TRBV7-3, the J call TRBJ2-3; 8 nucleotides align to TRBD1. This receptor was obtained from a man younger than 35 in good health. The sequencing sample was made of naive CD4+ T cells sorted from blood. Regarding subset: CD45RA+ positively selected. The CDR3 region has the DNA TGTGCCAGCAGCTTACAGTCACAGGGGGCAGATACGCAGTATTTT. It encodes CASSLQSQGADTQYF.